Presented here are 3 T cell receptor beta chains from one specimen sequenced in a study of monozygotic twins with cystic fibrosis (dated by TCRdb to about 2021). The method was the immunoSEQ multiplex PCR assay. Held by TCRdb, this immuneACCESS table contains in-frame sequences only and omits some clones. Under half of the omission traces to an unresolved V gene where checked; the cause of the rest is unknown. The sample contains almost 20,000 clones, 91% of them found a single time. The ten largest clones take up around 1.5% of the sample. The specimen was blood. These TCRs come from a girl aged 2 to 10 with cystic fibrosis.

The V and J genes are TRBV27 and TRBJ1-1; D gene uncertain. V gave up 6 bases and J gave up 4 bases, with 9 bases separating them. Per the germline V gene, CDR1 is MNHEY and CDR2 is SMNVEV (reference sequence). The CDR3 spans 12 residues. The CDR3 sequence is CASRSGFTEAFF. CDR3 nucleotide sequence: TGTGCCAGCAGATCCGGGTTCACTGAAGCTTTCTTT.

This chain connects TRBV28 to TRBJ2-1, with D possibly being TRBD1 (6 bases). Trimming removed 6 bases at V and 0 bases at J, with 12 bases between. This CDR3 has 15 amino acids. The germline V gene has CDR1 MDHEN and CDR2 SYDVKM. In nucleotides, the CDR3 is TGTGCCAGCAGGGAAGGGGGAGACTCCTACAATGAGCAGTTCTTC. Translating gives CASREGGDSYNEQFF. The full variable domain, in which reference TRBV28 and TRBJ2-1 provide the parts outside the CDR3, is DVKVTQSSRYLVKRTGEKVFLECVQDMDHENMFWYRQDPGLGLRLIYFSYDVKMKEKGDIPEGYSVSREKKERFSLILESASTNQTSMYLCASREGGDSYNEQFFGPGTRLTVL.

CDR3: CTSSQLAGGPVETQYF. The CDR3 coding sequence is TGCACCAGCAGCCAACTAGCGGGGGGGCCGGTAGAGACCCAGTACTTC. The chain couples TRBV1 to TRBJ2-5; TRBD2 reflects the table's D call only, with no check against the DNA. TRBV1 has pseudogene status. CDR3 length: 16 residues.